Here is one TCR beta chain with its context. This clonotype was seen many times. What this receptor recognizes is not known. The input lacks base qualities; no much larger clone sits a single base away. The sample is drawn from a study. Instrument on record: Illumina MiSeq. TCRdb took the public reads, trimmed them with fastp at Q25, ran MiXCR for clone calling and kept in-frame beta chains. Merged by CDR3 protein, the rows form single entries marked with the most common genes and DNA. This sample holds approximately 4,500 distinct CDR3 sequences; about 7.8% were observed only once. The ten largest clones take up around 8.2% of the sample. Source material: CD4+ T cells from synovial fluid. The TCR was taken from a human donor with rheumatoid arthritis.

The sequenced DNA is TGTGCCAGCAGCTTAGCGACGGGGACTGAGCAGTTCTTC. Its product reads: CASSLATGTEQFF. The rearranged segments are TRBV7-9 and TRBJ2-1, with the D assignment possibly TRBD1 or TRBD2, given 5 matching bases for each. The CDR3 measures 13 amino acids from cysteine to phenylalanine. CDR3 DNA only is kept here, 39 bases in frame from base 1. The germline V gene (reference sequence) provides CDR1 SEHNR and CDR2 FQNEAQ. V was cut back by 0 bases and J by 9 bases, leaving a gap of 9 bases between them.